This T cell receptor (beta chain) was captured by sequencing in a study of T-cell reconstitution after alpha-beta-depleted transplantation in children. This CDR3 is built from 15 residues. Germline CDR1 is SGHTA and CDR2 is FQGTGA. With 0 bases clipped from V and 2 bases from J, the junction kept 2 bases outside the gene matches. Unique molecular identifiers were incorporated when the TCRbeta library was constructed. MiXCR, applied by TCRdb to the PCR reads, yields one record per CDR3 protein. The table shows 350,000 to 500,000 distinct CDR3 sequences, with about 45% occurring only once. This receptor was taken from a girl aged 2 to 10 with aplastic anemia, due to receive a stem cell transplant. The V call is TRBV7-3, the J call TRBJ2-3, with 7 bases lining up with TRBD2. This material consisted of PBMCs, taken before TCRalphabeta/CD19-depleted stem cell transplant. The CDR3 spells CASSLTGLITDTQYF. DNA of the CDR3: TGTGCCAGCAGCTTAACGGGACTAATCACAGATACGCAGTATTTT.